These 9 T cell receptor beta chains were sequenced from one sample in a study of vaccination and CD4 T cells after COVID-19. Oncomine TCR Beta short-read sequencing was applied to DNA from cultured CD4+ T cells. In TCRdb, the PCR reads were re-called with MiXCR into one record per CDR3 protein. The sample carries around 11,000 distinct CDR3 sequences, 41% recorded once. The treatment: roughly 11-day PBMC culture with coronavirus spike peptide pools or control peptides (ViraFEST assay). No antigens are known for them. This material consisted of CD4+ T cells from blood, cultured in vitro, taken after SARS-CoV-2 vaccination. All receptors come from a human donor who had recovered from COVID-19.

This clonotype was counted between two and nine times. V and J are TRBV24-1 and TRBJ2-5, with a weak D call TRBD1 (6 bases). The CDR3 consists of 14 residues. The germline gives CDR1 KGHDR, CDR2 SFDVKD. V lost 3 bases to trimming and J lost 7 bases, with 14 bases between them. The CDR3 here is CATSDPTGIRTQYF. The CDR3 DNA reads as TGTGCCACCAGTGATCCAACAGGGATACGGACCCAGTACTTC.

This chain uses TRBV7-3 with TRBJ2-1, with 14 bases identical to TRBD2. The CDR3 runs 15 residues. From germline, CDR1 is SGHTA and CDR2 FQGTGA. The junction had 2 bases not matched to a gene; V was cut back by 3 bases and J by 7 bases. CDR3 sequence reads: CASSLGTSGGNEQFF. Here the CDR3 DNA reads TGTGCCAGCAGCTTGGGGACTAGCGGGGGTAATGAGCAGTTCTTC.

This chain connects TRBV5-4 to TRBJ2-3; unclear D gene. Looked up from germline, CDR1 is SGHNT and CDR2 is YYREEE (reference sequence). V lost 5 bases to trimming and J lost 3 bases, with 13 bases between them. There are 14 residues in the CDR3. The CDR3 nucleotides are TGTGCCAGCAGGTTCGGGTCCGGAACAGATACGCAGTATTTT. Translated: CASRFGSGTDTQYF.

The CDR3 region is CASSDSLNDPYEQYF. CDR3 nucleotides: TGTGCCAGCAGTGATTCACTGAACGATCCCTACGAGCAGTACTTC. The chain carries TRBV25-1 and TRBJ2-7; D ambiguous. Germline V gives CDR1 MGHDK, CDR2 SYGVNS. The CDR3 loop spans 15 amino acids. V lost 3 bases and J 2 bases, leaving 14 bases between the germline ends.

This sequence joins TRBV7-2 and TRBJ1-1; D gene uncertain. The CDR3 runs 15 residues. Germline CDR1 is SGHTA and CDR2 is FQGNSA. Deletions cut 1 base from V and 0 bases from J, with 9 bases between. In nucleotides, the CDR3 is TGTGCCAGCAGCTTAGGCCGACAACTGAACACTGAAGCTTTCTTT. Protein: CASSLGRQLNTEAFF.

This clonotype was picked up a small number of times. This sequence joins TRBV7-2 and TRBJ1-5; D may be TRBD1 (6 bases). V dropped 5 bases and J dropped 0 bases, with 8 bases sitting between them. This CDR3 has 14 amino acids. The germline V gene encodes CDR1 SGHTA and CDR2 FQGNSA. The CDR3 nucleotides are TGTGCCAGCAGCGGACAGTATAGCAATCAGCCCCAGCATTTT. Residues: CASSGQYSNQPQHF. Using reference TRBV7-2 and TRBJ1-5 for the parts outside the CDR3, the full variable domain is GAGVSQSPSNKVTEKGKDVELRCDPISGHTALYWYRQSLGQGLEFLIYFQGNSAPDKSGLPSDRFSAERTGGSVSTLTIQRTQQEDSAVYLCASSGQYSNQPQHFGDGTRLSIL.

This clonotype came up a few times. The chain couples TRBV15 to TRBJ2-4; 7 bases are shared with TRBD1. Germline assignment: CDR1 LNHNV and CDR2 YYDKDF (reference sequence). V lost 4 bases and J lost 6; bases outside the gene matches: 6. CDR3 length: 14 amino acids. The CDR3 nucleotides are TGTGCCACCAGCACCCCAGGGGGAAGAAACATTCAGTACTTC. Residues: CATSTPGGRNIQYF.

This sequence joins TRBV28 and TRBJ2-1, with D perhaps being TRBD1 or TRBD2 (6 bases each). The CDR3 runs 17 residues. With 4 bases removed from V and 6 bases from J, the gap between germline ends came to 22 bases. Germline loops: CDR1 MDHEN, CDR2 SYDVKM. CDR3 in amino acids: CASSSPQGREAGNEQFF. CDR3 nucleotides: TGTGCCAGCAGTTCTCCACAGGGAAGGGAGGCAGGCAATGAGCAGTTCTTC.

The CDR3 reads CASSKAGGVGVQPQHF. The CDR3 DNA is TGTGCCAGCAGCAAAGCAGGGGGCGTTGGGGTTCAGCCCCAGCATTTT. The chain employs TRBV21-1 and TRBJ1-5; the table's D call, TRBD1, was not checked against the DNA. TRBV21-1 is a pseudogene locus. The CDR3 extends over 16 amino acids.